This is a list of T cell receptor beta chains from one sample in a study of cytomegalovirus exposure and HLA in healthy donors. Clones were sequenced by immunoSEQ multiplex PCR, and TCRdb holds only the in-frame ones, with some missing. The sample records 70,000 to 75,000 clones, approximately 94% being singletons. Sequenced sample: PBMCs. All receptors come from a woman younger than 30 in good health and CMV-seropositive. CDR3s include the opening cysteine and the closing phenylalanine or tryptophan. A D gene is named only where the DNA matches it firmly. Clone size appears in some rows only: once, few, many, or a class for an expanded clone.

abundance	len	d_gene	v_gene	j_gene	CDR3aa	CDR3nt
.	15	.	TRBV6-5	TRBJ2-1	CASSSIMGVKYEQFF	TGTGCCAGCAGTTCTATAATGGGAGTCAAGTATGAGCAGTTCTTC
.	15	.	TRBV28	TRBJ2-3	CASTRTVQFTDTQYF	TGTGCCAGCACCAGGACTGTGCAATTCACAGATACGCAGTATTTT
.	15	.	TRBV6-5	TRBJ1-5	CASRGGTTENQPQHF	TGTGCCAGCAGAGGTGGGACAACAGAGAATCAGCCCCAGCATTTT
.	16	TRBD1	TRBV28	TRBJ1-2	CASSTDPRGRSNGYTF	TGTGCCAGCAGTACAGATCCCAGGGGGCGGTCTAATGGCTACACCTTC
once	16	.	TRBV7-9	TRBJ2-6	CASSLVPQGQTNVLTF	TGTGCCAGCAGCTTAGTGCCCCAGGGGCAGACCAACGTCCTGACTTTC
once	16	TRBD1	TRBV14	TRBJ1-1	CASSQDTGVGVTEAFF	TGTGCCAGCAGCCAAGATACAGGGGTCGGGGTCACTGAAGCTTTCTTT
.	17	TRBD2	TRBV19	TRBJ2-7	CASSKRLAGAGTYEQYF	TGTGCCAGTAGTAAGAGACTAGCGGGGGCTGGAACCTACGAGCAGTACTTC
.	17	TRBD2	TRBV4-1	TRBJ2-5	CASSQDAGGGEQETQYF	TGCGCCAGCAGCCAAGATGCTGGGGGAGGGGAACAAGAGACCCAGTACTTC
once	15	TRBD1	TRBV19	TRBJ1-2	CASKPPGQPNYGYTF	TGTGCCAGTAAACCCCCGGGACAGCCTAACTATGGCTACACCTTC
.	11	.	TRBV20-1	TRBJ2-1	CSAEQGPGQFF	TGCAGTGCTGAACAGGGACCCGGGCAGTTCTTC
.	13	.	TRBV2	TRBJ2-5	CASSRGEQETQYF	TGTGCCAGCAGCCGAGGCGAACAAGAGACCCAGTACTTC
.	18	.	TRBV18	TRBJ2-1	CASSPTIDRPLQLDEQFF	TGTGCCAGCTCACCAACCATTGACAGGCCTTTACAATTAGATGAGCAGTTCTTC
.	15	TRBD1	TRBV5-1	TRBJ2-7	CASSWDRGLSYEQYF	TGCGCCAGCAGCTGGGACAGGGGCCTCTCCTACGAGCAGTACTTC
.	18	TRBD2	TRBV2	TRBJ2-2	CASSAQQRGRANTGELFF	TGTGCCAGCAGTGCTCAACAGCGGGGGAGAGCGAACACCGGGGAGCTGTTTTTT
.	17	TRBD1	TRBV4-2	TRBJ1-6	CASNRRSAGQANSPLHF	TGTGCCAGCAACCGAAGATCAGCGGGACAGGCTAATTCACCCCTCCACTTT
.	14	.	TRBV7-9	TRBJ1-5	CATSAGAGNQPQHF	TGTGCCACTTCGGCAGGGGCAGGGAATCAGCCCCAGCATTTT
.	14	TRBD1	TRBV6-5	TRBJ1-5	CASRQGQLNQPQHF	TGTGCCAGCCGACAGGGACAGCTGAATCAGCCCCAGCATTTT
.	14	TRBD1	TRBV6-4	TRBJ1-2	CASITTGSSYGYTF	TGTGCCAGCATTACGACAGGGTCGAGCTATGGCTACACCTTC
.	17	TRBD2	TRBV7-2	TRBJ2-7	CASSLLGRREARYEQYF	TGTGCCAGCAGCTTATTGGGGAGGCGGGAGGCCCGCTACGAGCAGTACTTC
.	12	.	TRBV7-2	TRBJ2-4	CASSLNGYIQYF	TGTGCCAGCAGCTTAAACGGGTACATTCAGTACTTC
.	12	.	TRBV28	TRBJ2-2	CATGTNTGELFF	TGTGCCACCGGGACGAACACCGGGGAGCTGTTTTTT
.	14	.	TRBV28	TRBJ2-7	CASRVLSGPYEQYF	TGTGCCAGCAGAGTGTTGTCAGGGCCTTACGAGCAGTACTTC
.	14	.	TRBV30	TRBJ2-1	CAWSTSQLYNEQFF	TGTGCCTGGAGTACTAGCCAACTATACAATGAGCAGTTCTTC
.	15	.	TRBV7-9	TRBJ1-4	CASSFAQGISEKLFF	TGTGCCAGCAGCTTCGCCCAGGGGATAAGTGAAAAACTGTTTTTT
once	14	TRBD1	TRBV2	TRBJ1-2	CASSGQGVSGGYTF	TGTGCCAGCAGCGGACAGGGGGTGTCGGGTGGCTACACCTTC
.	14	.	TRBV28	TRBJ1-4	CASSRGGGREKLFF	TGTGCCAGCAGTCGGGGAGGAGGACGCGAAAAACTGTTTTTT
once	13	.	TRBV18	TRBJ2-5	CASSPLSGDEQYF	TGTGCCAGCTCACCACTATCGGGGGATGAGCAGTACTTC
.	17	TRBD1	TRBV10-1	TRBJ2-7	CASSPPQGEKIVYEQYF	TGCGCCAGCAGTCCCCCACAGGGGGAAAAGATTGTCTACGAGCAGTACTTC
.	14	TRBD1	TRBV4-3	TRBJ2-7	CASSLDRDLGEQYF	TGCGCCAGCAGCCTGGACAGGGATTTGGGAGAGCAGTACTTC
once	13	TRBD1	TRBV28	TRBJ1-2	CASRTGVNYGYTF	TGTGCCAGCAGGACAGGGGTTAACTATGGCTACACCTTC
once	14	.	TRBV18	TRBJ2-7	CASSPSQGTYEQYF	TGTGCCAGCTCCCCAAGCCAGGGGACCTACGAGCAGTACTTC
once	14	.	TRBV5-1	TRBJ2-2	CASSLELDTGELFF	TGCGCCAGCAGCTTGGAACTGGACACCGGGGAGCTGTTTTTT
.	19	TRBD2	TRBV19	TRBJ2-7	CASSSGVGAGGPNSYEQYF	TGTGCCAGTAGTTCGGGTGTCGGAGCGGGGGGCCCCAACTCCTACGAGCAGTACTTC
.	15	.	TRBV7-9	TRBJ2-3	CASEATRLPTDTQYF	TGTGCCAGCGAGGCAACCCGTCTCCCCACAGATACGCAGTATTTT
.	17	TRBD2	TRBV28	TRBJ2-1	CASSLLPIAGAYNEQFF	TGTGCCAGCAGTTTACTGCCGATAGCGGGAGCCTACAATGAGCAGTTCTTC
.	17	TRBD2	TRBV7-3	TRBJ2-3	CASSPLGLAGRTDTQYF	TGTGCCAGCAGCCCCTTGGGGTTAGCGGGGCGCACAGATACGCAGTATTTT
.	14	TRBD1	TRBV6-5	TRBJ2-7	CASSYRDRGYEQYF	TGTGCCAGCAGTTACCGGGACAGGGGTTACGAGCAGTACTTC
.	14	TRBD1	TRBV5-5	TRBJ1-5	CASSMGQFNQPQHF	TGTGCCAGCAGCATGGGACAGTTCAATCAGCCCCAGCATTTT
.	15	TRBD2	TRBV30	TRBJ2-3	CAWSVPSGMVNTQYF	TGTGCCTGGAGTGTACCTAGCGGGATGGTGAATACGCAGTATTTT
once	14	.	TRBV6-5	TRBJ1-1	CASSPKWGGIEAFF	TGTGCCAGCAGTCCGAAGTGGGGAGGCATTGAAGCTTTCTTT
.	16	TRBD2	TRBV6-5	TRBJ2-1	CASSSRAGGTYNEQFF	TGTGCCAGCAGTTCCCGGGCGGGGGGGACCTACAATGAGCAGTTCTTC
.	15	TRBD1	TRBV18	TRBJ1-5	CASSPDRGEGQPQHF	TGTGCCAGCTCACCAGACAGGGGCGAAGGCCAGCCCCAGCATTTT
.	12	.	TRBV7-9	TRBJ2-3	CASSLDSGTQYF	TGTGCCAGCAGCCTGGACAGCGGTACGCAGTATTTT
.	14	TRBD1	TRBV6-5	TRBJ1-1	CASSYPGTGAEAFF	TGTGCCAGCAGTTACCCAGGGACAGGGGCTGAAGCTTTCTTT
.	14	TRBD1	TRBV28	TRBJ1-2	CASSFDRENYGYTF	TGTGCCAGCAGTTTCGACAGGGAGAACTATGGCTACACCTTC
.	14	.	TRBV19	TRBJ1-3	CASSVESSGNTIYF	TGTGCCAGTTCTGTAGAGAGCTCTGGAAACACCATATATTTT
.	16	TRBD2	TRBV28	TRBJ2-7	CASSLWLAGTSYEQYF	TGTGCCAGCAGTTTATGGCTAGCGGGGACCTCCTACGAGCAGTACTTC
few	14	.	TRBV10-1	TRBJ2-1	CASSESGRGNEQFF	TGCGCCAGCAGTGAGTCGGGAAGGGGCAATGAGCAGTTCTTC
.	15	TRBD1	TRBV7-2	TRBJ1-1	CASSRDRASLMSAFF	TGTGCCAGCAGCCGCGACAGGGCGTCACTTATGTCAGCTTTCTTT
.	14	.	TRBV7-2	TRBJ1-6	CASSPGGGASPLHF	TGTGCCAGCAGCCCAGGCGGGGGAGCATCACCCCTCCACTTT
.	12	TRBD2	TRBV30	TRBJ2-7	CASRLASDEQYF	TGTGCCTCGAGACTAGCTTCGGACGAGCAGTACTTC
.	16	TRBD1	TRBV29-1	TRBJ1-1	CSAPTGGSVGDTEAFF	TGCAGCGCCCCGACAGGGGGGTCGGTAGGGGACACTGAAGCTTTCTTT
.	12	TRBD2	TRBV19	TRBJ2-5	CALAGGQETQYF	TGTGCCCTAGCGGGGGGACAAGAGACCCAGTACTTC
.	17	TRBD1	TRBV5-1	TRBJ1-2	CASSSKPGTGGHYGYTF	TGCGCCAGCAGCTCAAAGCCCGGGACAGGGGGTCACTATGGCTACACCTTC
.	14	TRBD1	TRBV13	TRBJ2-7	CASSSTGAVHEQYF	TGTGCCAGCAGCTCTACAGGGGCGGTCCACGAGCAGTACTTC
.	14	.	TRBV6-6	TRBJ1-1	CASSYVRQNTEAFF	TGTGCCAGCAGTTACGTCAGACAGAACACTGAAGCTTTCTTT
.	16	TRBD2	TRBV9	TRBJ2-3	CASSVVRTRGTDTQYF	TGTGCCAGCAGCGTAGTTAGGACTAGAGGAACAGATACGCAGTATTTT
.	13	TRBD1	TRBV30	TRBJ1-6	CAWSPTGRSPLHF	TGTGCCTGGAGTCCGACAGGGAGATCACCCCTCCACTTT